Shown below are 24 T cell receptor beta chains from a single sample sequenced in a study of CD8+ T cells in alopecia areata (dated by TCRdb to about 2018). Libraries came from the immunoSEQ multiplex PCR assay. For TCR sequencing, RNA was extracted from every sample and reverse transcribed into cDNA to serve as template. As stored in TCRdb, this immuneACCESS dataset retains in-frame rearrangements with V and J assigned. A fraction of the clones does not appear; measured against another copy, unresolved V genes explain less than half of the discrepancy, and the remainder lacks a known reason. The sample table shows 30,000 to 40,000 clones, and about three quarters are seen once. The ten largest clones take up 15% to 20% of the sample. The sample taken for sequencing was NKG2D-low CD8+ T cells sorted from blood. The sample's cell subset or site label is to be understood as: sorted CD8+ NKG2D-low blood T cells. These TCRs come from a human donor with alopecia areata.

This clone was recorded once. This sequence joins TRBV4-3 and TRBJ2-3; D is perhaps TRBD1 (7 bases). V was trimmed by 3 bases and J by 2 bases, leaving 12 bases between them. This CDR3 is 15 amino acids long. Per germline, CDR1 LGHNA and CDR2 YSLEER. The CDR3 loop is CASSHGRGDTDTQYF. CDR3 DNA: TGCGCCAGCAGCCACGGCAGGGGGGACACAGATACGCAGTATTTT.

CDR3 sequence: CATSRVSSYNEQFF. CDR3 DNA sequence: TGTGCCACCAGCAGAGTCAGCTCCTACAATGAGCAGTTCTTC. The chain links TRBV15 to TRBJ2-1; no clear D. The CDR3 contains 14 residues. Germline CDR1 is LNHNV and CDR2 is YYDKDF (reference sequence). V lost 1 base and J lost 0, with 4 bases in between.

The V call is TRBV4-3, the J call TRBJ2-7; the D is unclear. V was trimmed by 1 base and J by 5 bases, leaving 9 bases between them. The germline gives CDR1 LGHNA, CDR2 YSLEER. The CDR3 is made up of 13 amino acids. CDR3 residues: CASSQVLEDEQYF. In DNA form, the CDR3 reads TGCGCCAGCAGCCAAGTTCTAGAGGACGAGCAGTACTTC.

This clone was detected only once. The chain uses TRBV29-1 and TRBJ1-2; TRBD1 agrees at 7 bases. CDR1 is SQVTM and CDR2 is ANQGSEA in the germline V gene. The V gene end was trimmed by 3 bases and the J gene end by 5 bases; junction bases not matched to a gene: 9. The CDR3 consists of 14 residues. As DNA, the CDR3 is TGCAGCGTTGATGATAGGGGGCCGCGTTATGGCTACACCTTC. This codes for CSVDDRGPRYGYTF.

The chain is built from TRBV29-1 and TRBJ2-7; D uncertain. The CDR3 sequence is 11 residues long. V was clipped by 4 bases and J by 3 bases, with 7 bases between them. The germline CDR1 and CDR2 sequences are SQVTM and ANQGSEA. DNA for the CDR3: TGCAGCGTTGCCCCAGGCTACGAGCAGTACTTC. Translated: CSVAPGYEQYF.

The V and J genes are TRBV7-2 and TRBJ1-2, with D unclear. Germline loops: CDR1 SGHTA, CDR2 FQGNSA. The CDR3 extends over 14 amino acids. Trimming took 5 bases from V and 5 from J, leaving 15 bases between them. DNA of the CDR3: TGTGCCAGCAGCCCTGAGAGGGATCTGTATGGCTACACCTTC. Protein product: CASSPERDLYGYTF.

This chain connects TRBV30 to TRBJ2-2; D possibly corresponds to TRBD2 (5 bases). V was cut by 1 base and J by 1 base, with 22 bases left in between. The CDR3 consists of 19 residues. The germline V gene encodes CDR1 GTSNPN and CDR2 SVGIG (reference sequence). The CDR3, as DNA: TGTGCCTGGAGTGGATATCGTGCTTCGTATGAGGGGAACACCGGGGAGCTGTTTTTT. Translated: CAWSGYRASYEGNTGELFF.

The chain joins TRBV5-6 to TRBJ2-7; tentative D call: TRBD1 (6 bases). The CDR3 length is 12 residues. In germline, CDR1 is SGHDT, CDR2 YYEEEE. Trimming shortened V by 4 bases and J by 3 bases, and 8 bases separated the two germline ends. CDR3: CASSTDSYEQYF. DNA of the CDR3: TGTGCCAGCAGCACGGACAGCTACGAGCAGTACTTC. Drawing the rest from reference TRBV5-6 and TRBJ2-7, the complete variable domain is DAGVTQSPTHLIKTRGQQVTLRCSPKSGHDTVSWYQQALGQGPQFIFQYYEEEERQRGNFPDRFSGHQFPNYSSELNVNALLLGDSALYLCASSTDSYEQYFGPGTRLTVT.

The chain employs TRBV27 and TRBJ2-7, with a weak D call TRBD1 (6 bases). Germline CDR1 and CDR2: MNHEY and SMNVEV (reference sequence). The CDR3 spans 14 residues. Trimming shortened V by 5 bases and J by 6 bases, and 17 bases separated the two germline ends. CDR3 sequence: CASSQGVSRGEQYF. DNA for the CDR3: TGTGCCAGCAGTCAGGGTGTTAGCAGGGGCGAGCAGTACTTC.

This chain uses TRBV2 with TRBJ2-2; tentative D call: TRBD1 (6 bases). Germline V CDR1 and CDR2: SNHLY, FYNNEI. V was cut by 6 bases and J by 2 bases, with 13 bases left in between. CDR3 length equals 15 residues. The CDR3 here is CASRVQGANTGELFF. CDR3 bases: TGTGCCAGCAGGGTACAGGGTGCTAACACCGGGGAGCTGTTTTTT.

The rearrangement joins TRBV11-2 to TRBJ2-5; D is perhaps TRBD2 (5 bases). The CDR3 runs to 16 residues. The V end lost 0 bases, the J end lost 4 bases, and 15 bases lay between the germline ends. Germline V gives CDR1 SGHAT, CDR2 FQNNGV. CDR3 sequence reads: CASSLESSFDGETQYF. The CDR3, as DNA: TGTGCCAGCAGCTTAGAGTCTAGCTTCGATGGAGAGACCCAGTACTTC.

The CDR3 DNA follows: TGTGCCAGCAGCTTTGAGCGGGAGGGGGGGAATGAGCAGTTCTTC. The encoded protein is CASSFEREGGNEQFF. V and J are TRBV7-2 and TRBJ2-1, with 10 bases lining up with TRBD2. This CDR3 spans 15 amino acids. Germline assignment: CDR1 SGHTA and CDR2 FQGNSA. The J segment lost 7 bases and the V segment lost 3 bases, leaving 6 bases of the junction unmatched.

This clone has only a few counts. This CDR3 is CASTPSGTYNEQFF. Here the CDR3 DNA reads TGTGCCAGTACTCCTAGCGGGACCTACAATGAGCAGTTCTTC. The rearrangement links TRBV19 to TRBJ2-1; TRBD2 aligns across 9 bases. The V gene end was trimmed by 7 bases and the J gene end by 2 bases; junction bases not matched to a gene: 3. This CDR3 has 14 amino acids. CDR1 is LNHDA and CDR2 is SQIVND in the germline V gene (reference sequence).

The chain combines TRBV19 with TRBJ2-1; TRBD1 is a possible D gene (5 bases). The V gene lost 1 base and the J gene lost 4 bases, with 8 bases spanning the gap. CDR1 is LNHDA, CDR2 SQIVND, per germline (reference sequence). CDR3 length equals 14 residues. Written as DNA, the CDR3 is TGTGCCAGTAGTATAGGGACACCTTACAATGAGCAGTTCTTC. Its protein is CASSIGTPYNEQFF.

The gene calls are TRBV4-2 and TRBJ1-5, with D possibly TRBD1 on 5 matching bases. With 1 base removed from V and 4 bases from J, the gap between germline ends came to 8 bases. Germline lookup yields CDR1 LGHNA and CDR2 YNFKEQ. The CDR3 is made up of 14 amino acids. The DNA for the CDR3 is TGTGCCAGCAGCCAAGGAGGGACTAATCAGCCCCAGCATTTT. Translated: CASSQGGTNQPQHF.

The J gene is TRBJ1-5, the V gene TRBV7-6; D is unresolved. V was shortened by 2 bases and J by 4 bases, with 9 bases between the two germline ends. In germline, CDR1 is SGHVS, CDR2 FNYEAQ. The CDR3 consists of 14 residues. CDR3 nucleotide sequence: TGTGCCAGCAGCTTATCGGGTAGAAATCAGCCCCAGCATTTT. Residues: CASSLSGRNQPQHF.

This chain uses TRBV18 with TRBJ2-3; possibly TRBD1 for D (6 bases). CDR1 and CDR2 from the germline V gene are KGHSH and LQKENI. There are 15 residues in the CDR3. Deletions cut 0 bases from V and 2 bases from J, with 9 bases between. The CDR3 region has the DNA TGTGCCAGCTCACCACCAGGACAGCCCACAGATACGCAGTATTTT. Amino acid sequence: CASSPPGQPTDTQYF. The full variable domain, completed using reference TRBV18 and TRBJ2-3, is NAGVMQNPRHLVRRRGQEARLRCSPMKGHSHVYWYRQLPEEGLKFMVYLQKENIIDESGMPKERFSAEFPKEGPSILRIQQVVRGDSAAYFCASSPPGQPTDTQYFGPGTRLTVL.

The rearrangement links TRBV27 to TRBJ2-1; 11 bases fit TRBD1. The CDR3 spans 13 residues. Germline loops: CDR1 MNHEY, CDR2 SMNVEV (reference sequence). Trimming at V came to 8 bases and at J to 4 bases, leaving 1 base not matched to a gene. The CDR3 region is CASGQGAYNEQFF. CDR3 DNA sequence: TGTGCCAGCGGACAGGGGGCATACAATGAGCAGTTCTTC.

V gene TRBV7-2 combines with J gene TRBJ2-3; 11 nucleotides align to TRBD1. With 6 bases clipped from V and 4 bases from J, the junction kept 18 bases outside the gene matches. Germline loops: CDR1 SGHTA, CDR2 FQGNSA. This CDR3 has 19 residues. The CDR3 nucleotides read TGTGCCAGCAGGAGTTCAAGGGGACAGGGGGACGGGTCGGCAGATACGCAGTATTTT. Protein sequence: CASRSSRGQGDGSADTQYF.

The chain couples TRBV27 to TRBJ1-1; 8 nucleotides align to TRBD1. Germline CDR1 reads MNHEY; CDR2 reads SMNVEV (reference sequence). The CDR3 runs to 15 residues. Trimming at V came to 6 bases and at J to 0 bases, leaving 6 bases not matched to a gene. The DNA for the CDR3 is TGTGCCAGCAGATACAGGGGGATGATGAACACTGAAGCTTTCTTT. It specifies CASRYRGMMNTEAFF.

The chain employs TRBV30 and TRBJ2-5; 11 bases line up with TRBD2. V shed 0 bases, J shed 1 base, and the junction held 7 bases outside the gene matches. Germline CDR1 is GTSNPN and CDR2 is SVGIG (reference sequence). The CDR3 contains 17 residues. This CDR3 is CAWSVQGLAGPQETQYF. In DNA form, the CDR3 reads TGTGCCTGGAGTGTACAAGGACTAGCGGGCCCCCAAGAGACCCAGTACTTC.

The V call is TRBV11-2, the J call TRBJ2-1; D is undetermined. Trimming took 1 base from V and 1 from J, leaving 8 bases between them. The CDR3 runs 15 residues. Germline CDR1 is SGHAT and CDR2 is FQNNGV. This CDR3 is CASSLVFPSYNEQFF. Written as DNA, the CDR3 is TGTGCCAGCAGCTTAGTCTTCCCTTCCTACAATGAGCAGTTCTTC. The full variable domain, with the rest looked up from reference TRBV11-2 and TRBJ2-1, is EAGVAQSPRYKIIEKRQSVAFWCNPISGHATLYWYQQILGQGPKLLIQFQNNGVVDDSQLPKDRFSAERLKGVDSTLKIQPAKLEDSAVYLCASSLVFPSYNEQFFGPGTRLTVL.

This chain links TRBV27 with TRBJ1-5; no clear D. V gave up 5 bases and J gave up 7 bases, with 21 bases separating them. Germline lookup yields CDR1 MNHEY and CDR2 SMNVEV (reference sequence). This CDR3 region has 16 residues. CDR3: CASSPGEFPLGQPQHF. In nucleotides, the CDR3 is TGTGCCAGCAGTCCGGGCGAGTTCCCACTCGGGCAGCCCCAGCATTTT.

The CDR3 here is CAWGTGLSSYNEQFF. Written as DNA, the CDR3 is TGTGCCTGGGGGACAGGGCTGAGCTCCTACAATGAGCAGTTCTTC. This chain links TRBV30 with TRBJ2-1; 9 nucleotides align to TRBD1. The CDR3 contains 15 residues. The V gene end was trimmed by 5 bases and the J gene end by 0 bases; junction bases not matched to a gene: 5. CDR1 GTSNPN and CDR2 SVGIG come from the germline V gene (reference sequence). Full variable domain (outside the CDR3, taken from reference TRBV30 and TRBJ2-1): SQTIHQWPATLVQPVGSPLSLECTVEGTSNPNLYWYRQAAGRGLQLLFYSVGIGQISSEVPQNLSASRPQDRQFILSSKKLLLSDSGFYLCAWGTGLSSYNEQFFGPGTRLTVL.